This entry features one TCR beta chain sequence. Clones were read by immunoSEQ multiplex PCR, and TCRdb kept only the in-frame ones, dropping some. The sample contains about 90,000 clones, roughly 78% of which appear only once. This sample was included in a study of blood T cell repertoires in COVID-19. The CDR3 runs to 13 residues. V was clipped by 0 bases and J by 2 bases, with 5 bases between them. Germline CDR1 is SGHRS and CDR2 is YFSETQ. This sequence joins TRBV5-1 and TRBJ1-2, with unresolved D. What was sequenced was peripheral blood. This TCR came from a woman in her sixties or seventies with acute or convalescent COVID-19. The CDR3 DNA sequence: TGCGCCAGCAGCTTGGTGGCAAACTATGGCTACACCTTC. This sequence encodes CASSLVANYGYTF.